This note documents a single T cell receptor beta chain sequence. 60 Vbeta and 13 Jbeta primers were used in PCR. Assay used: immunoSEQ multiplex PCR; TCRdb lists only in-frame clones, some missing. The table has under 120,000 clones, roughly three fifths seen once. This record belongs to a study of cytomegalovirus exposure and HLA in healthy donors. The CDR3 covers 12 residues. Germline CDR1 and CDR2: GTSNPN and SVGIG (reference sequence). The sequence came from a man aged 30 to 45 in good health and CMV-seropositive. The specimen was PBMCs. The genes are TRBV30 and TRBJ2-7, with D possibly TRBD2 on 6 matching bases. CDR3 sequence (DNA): TGTGCGTCGGTGGTCGGGGCGGGGGAGCAGTACTTC. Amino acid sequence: CASVVGAGEQYF.